One and the same sample provided the 4 T cell receptor beta chains below, sequenced in a study of preoperative IRX-2 immunotherapy in early breast cancer (dated by TCRdb to the late 2010s). In light of the paper, this sample's treatment or condition label describes: preoperative locoregional IRX-2 cytokine immunotherapy. The library was prepared using the immunoSEQ multiplex PCR assay. In TCRdb, the immuneACCESS table is reduced to in-frame sequences with V and J assigned. These tables do not hold every clone; where another copy was compared, an unresolved V gene accounts for under half, and the others remain unexplained. The sample table lists 60,000 or so clones, 94% of them with a count of one. Clones ranked in the top ten supply approximately 1.8% of the sample. This sample was obtained from a patient treated with IRX-2 immunotherapy. The origin of the receptors is a human donor with breast cancer.

The V and J genes are TRBV9 and TRBJ1-1; D gene ambiguous. The CDR3 has 15 residues. Looked up from germline, CDR1 is SGDLS and CDR2 is YYNGEE. Trimming removed 0 bases at V and 0 bases at J, with 9 bases between. The CDR3 spells CASSVEPDLNTEAFF. CDR3 nucleotides: TGTGCCAGCAGCGTAGAACCGGACTTGAACACTGAAGCTTTCTTT.

The chain joins TRBV5-1 to TRBJ2-1; maybe TRBD1 (6 bases). V lost 7 bases and J 7 bases, leaving 21 bases between the germline ends. This CDR3 region has 15 residues. The germline gives CDR1 SGHRS, CDR2 YFSETQ. The CDR3 DNA is TGCGCCAGCTCCAAGGACAGCTCGCTCTGGAATGAGCAGTTCTTC. Translating it yields CASSKDSSLWNEQFF.

The chain uses TRBV9 and TRBJ2-2; TRBD1 agrees at 11 bases. Germline trimming cut 2 bases from V and 5 bases from J; bases unmatched to any gene: 5. This CDR3 has 16 residues. Germline CDR1 reads SGDLS; CDR2 reads YYNGEE. The chain's CDR3 is CASSVGQGVRTGELFF. CDR3 nucleotides: TGTGCCAGCAGCGTGGGACAGGGGGTTCGTACCGGGGAGCTGTTTTTT.

This chain joins TRBV7-3 and TRBJ2-3, with 9 positions matching TRBD2. The CDR3 has 14 amino acids. Germline V lookup: CDR1 SGHTA, CDR2 FQGTGA. V trimming: 5 bases; J trimming: 6 bases; junction bases outside the gene matches: 6. The DNA for the CDR3 is TGTGCCAGCAGCAGAGCGGGAGGAGGGGATACGCAGTATTTT. Translating gives CASSRAGGGDTQYF. Looking up the rest from reference TRBV7-3 and TRBJ2-3 gives the full variable domain: GAGVSQTPSNKVTEKGKYVELRCDPISGHTALYWYRQSLGQGPEFLIYFQGTGAADDSGLPNDRFFAVRPEGSVSTLKIQRTERGDSAVYLCASSRAGGGDTQYFGPGTRLTVL.